This TCR beta chain was profiled in a study of blood T cell repertoires in COVID-19. Repertoires were generated with immunoSEQ multiplex PCR, while TCRdb's copy carries only in-frame clones and drops some. In the table there are around 150,000 clones, approximately 80% of which are singletons. The CDR3 is made up of 15 amino acids. Unmatched junction bases numbered 5, after V lost 4 bases and J lost 4 bases. Per germline, CDR1 SNHLY and CDR2 FYNNEI. This clonotype was sampled from a woman aged 45-59 years with acute or convalescent COVID-19. The specimen sequenced was peripheral blood. The chain has TRBV2 and TRBJ1-1; TRBD1 agrees at 11 bases. In DNA, the CDR3 is TGTGCCAGCAGTGTGGACAGGGGGCGCGGCACTGAAGCTTTCTTT. Translated, it gives CASSVDRGRGTEAFF. Full variable domain (remainder filled in from reference TRBV2 and TRBJ1-1): EPEVTQTPSHQVTQMGQEVILRCVPISNHLYFYWYRQILGQKVEFLVSFYNNEISEKSEIFDDQFSVERPDGSNFTLKIRSTKLEDSAMYFCASSVDRGRGTEAFFGQGTRLTVV.